Detailed here is one T cell receptor beta chain. Its antigen is not known. This likely stems from a read error, as it lies one base from a far larger clone. CDR3 length equals 17 residues. Per the germline V gene, CDR1 is SGHDT and CDR2 is YYEEEE. This sample was taken from a study of shared clonotypes between healthy human individuals. Overall study findings and caveats: In the sorted subsets, rarefaction showed sequencing was incomplete despite large depth.

The assay was immunoSEQ multiplex PCR, and TCRdb's table has in-frame clones only and misses some. The sample records 850,000 to 1,200,000 clones, about 80% being singletons. Input material: memory CD4+ T cells sorted from blood. Subset defined: CD45RA-negative fraction. This TCR was recovered from a man between 18 and 29 years old in good health. The chain has TRBV5-6 and TRBJ2-4; D gene ambiguous. CDR3 nucleotides: TGTGCCGGCAGCTTGGTCGTCGCGGTGGCTGGCAAAAACATTCAGTACTTC. This encodes CAGSLVVAVAGKNIQYF.